The rows below give T cell receptor beta chains drawn from one sample of a study of graft-versus-host responses after intestinal transplantation. Here immunoSEQ multiplex PCR was the method, and the copy in TCRdb shows in-frame clones only, minus some. The sample contains tens of thousands of clones, about 90% of which appear only once. Sequenced here: PBMCs, sampled 300 to 330 days after intestinal transplant. All receptors come from a human patient who received an intestinal transplant, so some T cells may come from the graft donor. Each CDR3 is given without its conserved first and last residue. Clone size is shown for a subset of rows, as once, few, many or a class of expanded clone.

j_gene	v_gene	abundance	CDR3aa
TRBJ2-7	TRBV4-1	-	ASSQEYRDNEQY
TRBJ1-2	TRBV6-5	-	ASRERGSGNGYT
TRBJ2-5	TRBV2	-	ASSDHLRQGGETQY
TRBJ1-2	TRBV21-1	-	ASSKARTGYGYT
TRBJ1-2	TRBV30	-	AWSVGQGSDGYT
TRBJ2-5	TRBV11-2	-	ASSRMVREKGTQY
TRBJ2-7	TRBV5-4	-	ASSLAEGSYSYEQY
TRBJ2-7	TRBV2	-	ASSEGGFWLSEKEQY
TRBJ2-1	TRBV9	once	ASSPRGLADYNEQF
TRBJ1-2	TRBV29-1	-	SVRDSPNYGYT
TRBJ2-5	TRBV11-2	-	ASSFLAGGQETQY
TRBJ2-5	TRBV28	-	ASSGAVGLAGVETQY
TRBJ1-1	TRBV28	-	ASSLDAGSEAF
-	TRBV5-1	-	ASSLGQGALYEQY
-	TRBV28	-	ASSYEGGEEAAYEQY
TRBJ1-3	TRBV2	-	ASKVGGGPGNTIY
TRBJ1-5	TRBV4-1	-	ASSQSGTGSNQPQH
TRBJ2-1	TRBV28	-	ASSLSAGTLNEQF
TRBJ1-5	TRBV5-1	once	ASSLAGQGARQPQH
TRBJ1-4	TRBV2	few	ASSAIGGQVNEKLF
TRBJ1-5	TRBV28	few	ASSLRPPGSNQPQH
TRBJ1-4	TRBV25-1	-	ASSTGQGLKLF
TRBJ2-2	TRBV7-9	once	ASSRAGWELF
TRBJ1-2	TRBV28	-	ASSPQKGYT
TRBJ1-1	TRBV5-1	-	ASRGGVGGGTEAF
TRBJ2-5	TRBV5-1	once	ASSLTTLYQETQY
TRBJ1-5	TRBV4-1	-	ASSQVQGRGERQPQH
TRBJ2-1	TRBV5-1	-	ASSSPGLATHNEQF